The 10 T cell receptor beta chains presented below share a single source sample, sequenced in a study of T cells after yellow fever vaccination. MiXCR was run by TCRdb on the 5' RACE reads, yielding one entry per CDR3 protein. The table records around 250,000 distinct CDR3 sequences, less than 9% of them present only once. The starting material was CD4+ T cells sorted from PBMCs, obtained 15 days after the yellow fever booster vaccination. These receptors came from a man aged 25-45 years who received the YFV17D yellow fever vaccine.

This clonotype was counted only a few times. This chain uses TRBV7-9 with TRBJ2-1; tentative D call: TRBD1 (6 bases). V dropped 5 bases and J dropped 7 bases, with 9 bases sitting between them. The CDR3 loop spans 12 amino acids. CDR1 is SEHNR, CDR2 FQNEAQ, per germline (reference sequence). CDR3 nucleotide sequence: TGTGCCAGCAGCCAAACAGGGAATGAGCAGTTCTTC. It is translated as CASSQTGNEQFF. Full variable domain (outside the CDR3, taken from reference TRBV7-9 and TRBJ2-1): DTGVSQNPRHKITKRGQNVTFRCDPISEHNRLYWYRQTLGQGPEFLTYFQNEAQLEKSRLLSDRFSAERPKGSFSTLEIQRTEQGDSAMYLCASSQTGNEQFFGPGTRLTVL.

This clonotype was seen a few times. Here the CDR3 DNA reads TGCAGTGCTGCGGCCTCCTCGGTCGAGCAGTACTTC. It encodes CSAAASSVEQYF. V and J are TRBV20-1 and TRBJ2-7, with no clear D. The CDR3 length is 12 residues. Germline assignment: CDR1 DFQATT and CDR2 SNEGSKA (reference sequence). The germline V and J ends were trimmed by 5 bases and 6 bases, with 14 bases remaining between them.

This clonotype was found many times. The chain couples TRBV19 to TRBJ1-4; TRBD1 agrees at 8 bases. CDR3 size: 15 residues. Trimming cost V 5 bases and J 4 bases; bases outside gene matches: 6. The V gene's germline CDR1 is LNHDA and CDR2 SQIVND (reference sequence). DNA of the CDR3: TGTGCCAGTAGTCCCATGGACAGGGTTAATGAAAAACTGTTTTTT. This translates into CASSPMDRVNEKLFF.

This clonotype has only a few counts. The J gene is TRBJ1-2, the V gene TRBV12-3 or TRBV12-4; D call uncertain. The CDR3 extends over 13 amino acids. The germline V and J ends were trimmed by 3 bases and 6 bases, with 11 bases remaining between them. CDR3 bases: TGTGCCAGCAGTTTCGGGCCTGAGGATGGCTACACCTTC. This encodes CASSFGPEDGYTF.

This clonotype came up many times. The chain is built from TRBV7-2 and TRBJ2-5, with D possibly TRBD1 on 6 matching bases. In germline, CDR1 is SGHTA, CDR2 FQGNSA. The CDR3 runs to 12 residues. V was cut by 9 bases and J by 0 bases, with 8 bases left in between. CDR3 sequence: CASRDNQETQYF. Written as DNA, the CDR3 is TGTGCCAGTCGGGACAACCAAGAGACCCAGTACTTC.

The sample holds a few counts of this clonotype. The V call is TRBV7-2, the J call TRBJ2-7; 16 bases align to TRBD2. CDR3 length: 16 amino acids. Germline V gene sequence: CDR1 SGHTA, CDR2 FQGNSA. V lost 6 bases to trimming and J lost 3 bases; unmatched junction nucleotides: 5. CDR3 region: CASSDGTSGRVYEQYF. The DNA of the CDR3 is TGTGCCAGCAGTGATGGGACTAGCGGGAGGGTCTACGAGCAGTACTTC.

V usage is TRBV3-1 and J usage is TRBJ1-1; 11 bases line up with TRBD1. Trimming took 4 bases from V and 4 from J; bases not matched to a gene: 11. The CDR3 runs to 17 residues. Germline V gene lookup returns CDR1 LGHDT and CDR2 YNNKEL (reference sequence). The CDR3: CASSLYTGTGGGTEAFF. In DNA, the CDR3 is TGTGCCAGCAGCCTATACACCGGGACAGGGGGGGGCACTGAAGCTTTCTTT.

This clonotype was seen more than once but under ten times. This chain links TRBV6-5 with TRBJ1-1, with D maybe TRBD1 (6 bases). V lost 3 bases to trimming and J lost 4 bases, with 21 bases between them. The CDR3 is 17 amino acids. In germline, CDR1 is MNHEY, CDR2 SVGAGI. CDR3 sequence (DNA): TGTGCCAGCAGTTATTCGAGAGGTTCGGGAGGGGGCACTGAAGCTTTCTTT. It encodes CASSYSRGSGGGTEAFF.

This clonotype was counted many times. The chain has TRBV10-3 and TRBJ2-5; D may be TRBD1 (6 bases). The CDR3 consists of 13 residues. The V gene's germline CDR1 is ENHRY and CDR2 SYGVKD. V lost 6 bases, J lost 4 bases, and 12 bases lay in between. The CDR3 DNA is TGTGCCATCAGGGGGGCAGGGAGAGAGACCCAGTACTTC. It is translated as CAIRGAGRETQYF.

In its sample, this clonotype was seen many times. The chain is built from TRBV7-9 and TRBJ2-5; no reliable D call. Trimming took 8 bases from V and 2 from J, leaving 3 bases between them. The CDR3 consists of 10 residues. The germline CDR1 and CDR2 sequences are SEHNR and FQNEAQ (reference sequence). The CDR3 loop is CASGQETQYF. The DNA of the CDR3 is TGTGCCAGCGGTCAAGAGACCCAGTACTTC.